This record looks at one TCR beta chain sequence and its context. Antigen unknown. These data come from a study of blood T cells in healthy people across ages. V shed 0 bases and J shed 4 bases, with 10 bases lying between them. The CDR3 is 14 residues long. CDR1 is SGHRS and CDR2 is YFSETQ in the germline V gene. Study outcomes and limitations: Unsorted PBMC input precluded a conclusive naive versus antigen-experienced comparison.

With a J-beta primer mix and a sample-barcoded 5' primer, a second PCR ran about 7 to 12 cycles. Through a template-switch adaptor with 12 random nucleotides, each cDNA molecule received a tag. Researchers report that each sample yielded at least 2.5 million CDR3-containing paired-end reads. TCRdb re-called the 5' RACE reads with MiXCR, one entry per CDR3 protein. The data contain some 900,000 distinct CDR3 sequences, around 48% of them singletons. Sample: blood. This chain uses TRBV5-1 with TRBJ1-2; D not resolved. The clonotype comes from a young man in good health. The CDR3 loop reads CASSLATDFYGYTF. Here the CDR3 DNA reads TGCGCCAGCAGCTTGGCGACCGACTTCTATGGCTACACCTTC.